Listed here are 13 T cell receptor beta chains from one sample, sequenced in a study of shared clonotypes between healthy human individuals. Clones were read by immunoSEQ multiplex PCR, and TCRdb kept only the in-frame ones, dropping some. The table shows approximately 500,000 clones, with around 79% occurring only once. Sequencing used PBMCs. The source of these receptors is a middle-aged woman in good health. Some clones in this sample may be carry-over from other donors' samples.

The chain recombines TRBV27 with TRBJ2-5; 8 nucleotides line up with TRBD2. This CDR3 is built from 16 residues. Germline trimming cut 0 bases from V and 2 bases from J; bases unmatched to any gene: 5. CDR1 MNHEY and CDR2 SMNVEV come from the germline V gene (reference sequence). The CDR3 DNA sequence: TGTGCCAGCAGTTTATCTCCTAGCGGGCCGCAAGAGACCCAGTACTTC. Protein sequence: CASSLSPSGPQETQYF.

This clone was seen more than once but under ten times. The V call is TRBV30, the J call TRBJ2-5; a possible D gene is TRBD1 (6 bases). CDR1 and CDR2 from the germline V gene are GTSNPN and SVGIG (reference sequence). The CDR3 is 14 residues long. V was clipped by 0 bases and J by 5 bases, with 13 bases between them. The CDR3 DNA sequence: TGTGCCTGGAGTGTACTCCAGGGGCAGGAGACCCAGTACTTC. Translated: CAWSVLQGQETQYF.

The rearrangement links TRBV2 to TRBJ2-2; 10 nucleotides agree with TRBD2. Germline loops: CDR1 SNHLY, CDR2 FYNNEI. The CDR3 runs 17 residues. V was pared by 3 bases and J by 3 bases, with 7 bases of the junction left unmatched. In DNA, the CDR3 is TGTGCCAGCAGTGATCAGCGGGAGGGCCCGTACACCGGGGAGCTGTTTTTT. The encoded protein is CASSDQREGPYTGELFF.

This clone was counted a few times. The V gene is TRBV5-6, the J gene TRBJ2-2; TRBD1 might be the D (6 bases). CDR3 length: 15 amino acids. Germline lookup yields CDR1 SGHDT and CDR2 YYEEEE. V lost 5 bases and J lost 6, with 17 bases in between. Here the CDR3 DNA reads TGTGCCAGCAGATCGCAACAGGGAGTGGCCGGGGAGCTGTTTTTT. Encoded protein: CASRSQQGVAGELFF.

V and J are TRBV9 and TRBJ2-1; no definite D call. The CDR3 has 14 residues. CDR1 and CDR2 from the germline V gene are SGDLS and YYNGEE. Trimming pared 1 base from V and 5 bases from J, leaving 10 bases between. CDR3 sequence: CASSVLSVNNEQFF. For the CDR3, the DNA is TGTGCCAGCAGCGTACTATCCGTTAACAATGAGCAGTTCTTC. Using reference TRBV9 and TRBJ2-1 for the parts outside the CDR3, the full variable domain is DSGVTQTPKHLITATGQRVTLRCSPRSGDLSVYWYQQSLDQGLQFLIQYYNGEERAKGNILERFSAQQFPDLHSELNLSSLELGDSALYFCASSVLSVNNEQFFGPGTRLTVL.

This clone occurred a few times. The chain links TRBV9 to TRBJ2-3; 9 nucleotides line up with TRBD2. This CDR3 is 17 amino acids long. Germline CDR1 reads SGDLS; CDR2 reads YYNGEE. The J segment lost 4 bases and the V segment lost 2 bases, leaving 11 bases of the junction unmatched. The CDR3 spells CASSVGSSGSLADTQYF. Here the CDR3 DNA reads TGTGCCAGCAGCGTCGGAAGTAGCGGGAGTCTCGCAGATACGCAGTATTTT.

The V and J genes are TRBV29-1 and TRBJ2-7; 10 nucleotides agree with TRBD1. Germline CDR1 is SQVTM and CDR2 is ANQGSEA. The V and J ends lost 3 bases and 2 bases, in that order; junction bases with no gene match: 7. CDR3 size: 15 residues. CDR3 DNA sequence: TGCAGCGTTGAGCCCGGGACAGGGGCCCCCTACGAGCAGTACTTC. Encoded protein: CSVEPGTGAPYEQYF.

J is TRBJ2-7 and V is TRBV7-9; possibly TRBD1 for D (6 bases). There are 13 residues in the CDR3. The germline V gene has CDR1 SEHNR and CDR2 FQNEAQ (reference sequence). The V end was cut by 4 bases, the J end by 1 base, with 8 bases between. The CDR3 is CASSSQGSYEQYF. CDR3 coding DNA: TGTGCCAGCAGCTCACAGGGATCCTACGAGCAGTACTTC.

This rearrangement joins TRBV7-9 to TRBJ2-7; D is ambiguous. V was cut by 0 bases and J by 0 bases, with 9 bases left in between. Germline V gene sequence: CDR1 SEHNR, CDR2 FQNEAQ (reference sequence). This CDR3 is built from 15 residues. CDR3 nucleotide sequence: TGTGCCAGCAGCTTAGCGGGTTCAGGCTCCTACGAGCAGTACTTC. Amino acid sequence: CASSLAGSGSYEQYF. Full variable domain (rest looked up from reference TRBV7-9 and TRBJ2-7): DTGVSQNPRHKITKRGQNVTFRCDPISEHNRLYWYRQTLGQGPEFLTYFQNEAQLEKSRLLSDRFSAERPKGSFSTLEIQRTEQGDSAMYLCASSLAGSGSYEQYFGPGTRLTVT.

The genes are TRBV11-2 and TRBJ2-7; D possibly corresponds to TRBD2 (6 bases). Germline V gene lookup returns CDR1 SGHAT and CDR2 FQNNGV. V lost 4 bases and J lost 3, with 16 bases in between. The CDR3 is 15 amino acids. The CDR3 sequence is CASSWGTFGSYEQYF. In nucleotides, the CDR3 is TGTGCCAGCAGCTGGGGGACTTTCGGTAGCTACGAGCAGTACTTC.

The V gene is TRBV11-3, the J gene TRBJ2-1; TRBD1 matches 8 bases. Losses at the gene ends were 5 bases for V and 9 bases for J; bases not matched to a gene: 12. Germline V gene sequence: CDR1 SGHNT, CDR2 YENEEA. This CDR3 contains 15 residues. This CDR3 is CASSPHGTGEGEQFF. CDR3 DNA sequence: TGTGCCAGCAGCCCCCACGGGACAGGTGAAGGTGAGCAGTTCTTC.

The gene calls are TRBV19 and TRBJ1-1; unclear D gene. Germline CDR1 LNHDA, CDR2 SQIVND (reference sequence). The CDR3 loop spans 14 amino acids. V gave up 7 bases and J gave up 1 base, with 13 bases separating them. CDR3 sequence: CASTPLSENTEAFF. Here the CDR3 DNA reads TGTGCCAGTACCCCTTTATCCGAGAACACTGAAGCTTTCTTT.

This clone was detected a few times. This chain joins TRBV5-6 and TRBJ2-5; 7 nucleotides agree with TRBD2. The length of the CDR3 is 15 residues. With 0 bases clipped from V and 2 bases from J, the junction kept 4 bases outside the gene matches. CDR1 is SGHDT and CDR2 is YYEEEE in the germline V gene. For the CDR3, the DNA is TGTGCCAGCAGCTTGGGGCTAGCGGATCAAGAGACCCAGTACTTC. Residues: CASSLGLADQETQYF.